The TCR beta chain described here comes from a study of T cells in Graves' hyperthyroidism and ophthalmopathy (dated by TCRdb to between 2018 and 2021). Regarding the study in general: Peripheral blood samples were taken at initial diagnosis, before any treatment was given. TCR V-J signatures able to tell the groups apart were searched for in a discovery cohort of 100 or so patients, of whom around 42 had Graves' ophthalmopathy and roughly 57 had stable Graves' hyperthyroidism. Whether ophthalmopathy could be predicted prospectively was tested in an independent validation cohort made up of 18 to 20 hyperthyroidism patients plus 17 patients who later progressed to ophthalmopathy. The 85 to 100 discovery patients were randomly split 7:3 into training and test sets. In several Graves' hyperthyroidism patients, the study also compared T-cell repertoires from thyroid tissue with T-cell repertoires from blood. After sampling, hyperthyroidism patients received methimazole starting at 30 mg daily, and ophthalmopathy patients received high-dose intravenous methylprednisolone. The paper describes TCR Vbeta CDR3 sequencing of some 130 peripheral blood samples, made up of some 42 ophthalmopathy patients, around 73 hyperthyroidism patients and some 17 progressor patients.

Amplification of TCR beta CDR3 regions was carried out from RNA transcripts. The first round of RT-PCR for the TCR CDR3 was performed with the HTBI primer set and the Qiagen OneStep RT-PCR kit. Libraries were constructed in a second round of multiplex PCR, after which size selection and purification were carried out. The libraries were sequenced on an Illumina HiSeq2000 using paired-end 100 bp reads. Concerning the study's data processing: SOAPnuke was used to process the raw data, throwing out any read that contained adapters or uncalled bases, had a mean Phred below 15, or lacked an exact constant-primer or identifier match. COPE v1.2.5 was used to merge the high-quality paired reads, and each unique nucleotide sequence was defined as a clonotype. MiTCR v1.1 was used to align clonotypes to the IMGT TRBV, TRBD and TRBJ reference segments. Analysis was restricted to V-J combinations with a frequency above 0.0001, which covered about 99% of repertoires. The TCS score was defined as the ratio of F50 (clonal expansion) to E x V (chaos), calculated using BLOSUM62-based TCRdist between CDR3 peptides within each V-J. Welch's t-statistics and random forest reduced 450 to 600 V-J features to 10 to 15, which were used in a naive Bayes classifier (R e1071). TCRdb handled the public reads itself, with Q25 trimming in fastp and clone calling in MiXCR, and kept productive beta chains. Here each entry gathers all rows of one CDR3 protein and keeps the most common genes and DNA. The V and J calls follow TCRdb's processing rather than the paper's. Recorded for this sample are about 500,000 distinct CDR3 sequences; approximately 15% of them occurred a single time. The ten largest clones represent over 15% of the sample.

Stable Graves' hyperthyroidism was defined as the absence of progression to ophthalmopathy over 18 months of follow-up. Hyperthyroidism patients were aged 18 to 65 years and newly diagnosed, with disease duration of less than 2 months. Any patient with an uncontrolled infection, another autoimmune disease, pregnancy or lactation was excluded. Diagnoses were based on clinical symptoms, serum thyroxine and TRAb, thyroid ultrasound and orbital computed tomography. Ficoll-Paque density gradient centrifugation was used to isolate PBMCs from about 9 ml of fresh peripheral blood. Total RNA was extracted using Trizol reagent, and RNA quality was assessed on an Agilent 2100 Bioanalyzer. CDR1 SGHTA and CDR2 FQGTGA were looked up in the germline V gene. Its CDR3 holds 14 amino acids, cysteine through phenylalanine. Left in the record is the CDR3 DNA by itself, 42 bases read in frame from the first base. V is cut by 5 bases and J by 1 base, and the space between the germline ends is 9 bases.

Results the study describes overall, beyond this receptor: Sample size was not statistically predetermined, and investigators were not blinded to group allocation. A model built on a 13 V-J signature distinguished ophthalmopathy from stable hyperthyroidism, reaching roughly 88% sensitivity and about 81% specificity in cross-validation and 80%/75% in testing. Most expanded thyroid clonotypes (frequency above 0.001) were also detected in blood, suggesting blood repertoires may reflect thyroid immune responses. In validation, the model predicted progression to ophthalmopathy a median of 6.5 months before onset, with 70% to 71% sensitivity and 72.22% specificity.

With regard to this clonotype: Its antigen specificity is not known. The sample holds no much larger clone one base away, and base qualities are not on file.

This TCR came from a woman aged 18-29 years with Graves' hyperthyroidism. This chain is built from TRBV7-3 and TRBJ2-1, with no confidently assigned D gene. Input material: blood. The DNA reads as follows: TGTGCCAGCAGCAAACCCGAATCCTACAATGAGCAGTTCTTC. The resulting protein is CASSKPESYNEQFF.